These 20 T cell receptor beta chains came from one sample sequenced in a study of cytomegalovirus exposure and HLA in healthy donors. Amplification used 60 Vbeta primers and 13 Jbeta primers. Using immunoSEQ multiplex PCR, the repertoire was profiled, and TCRdb retains in-frame clones only, with some absent. The ten most abundant clones cover about 6% of a sample with under 200,000 clones. The sample was PBMCs. The source is a man aged 25-45 years in good health and CMV-seronegative.

V and J are TRBV28 and TRBJ2-2; TRBD1 aligns across 8 bases. The CDR3 loop spans 17 amino acids. J gave up 4 bases and V 2 bases, and 9 bases lay outside the gene matches. Per germline, CDR1 MDHEN and CDR2 SYDVKM. This CDR3 is CASSLPRTGSITGELFF. The CDR3, as DNA: TGTGCCAGCAGTTTACCCCGGACAGGGTCGATCACCGGGGAGCTGTTTTTT. The whole variable domain, filled in from reference TRBV28 and TRBJ2-2, reads DVKVTQSSRYLVKRTGEKVFLECVQDMDHENMFWYRQDPGLGLRLIYFSYDVKMKEKGDIPEGYSVSREKKERFSLILESASTNQTSMYLCASSLPRTGSITGELFFGEGSRLTVL.

J is TRBJ2-7 and V is TRBV28; 9 bases match TRBD1. Germline-derived CDR1 and CDR2 are MDHEN and SYDVKM. The CDR3 runs to 14 residues. After removal of 5 bases from V and 6 bases from J, the junction contained 8 bases not matched to a gene. The CDR3 here is CASSPPGQGVEQYF. The CDR3 DNA sequence: TGTGCCAGCAGTCCCCCGGGACAGGGCGTCGAGCAGTACTTC.

This rearrangement joins TRBV4-1 to TRBJ2-7; no definite D call. The V end lost 6 bases, the J end lost 7 bases, and 7 bases lay between the germline ends. Germline V CDR1 and CDR2: MGHRA, YSYEKL. The CDR3 has 10 amino acids. Here the CDR3 reads CASSRLEQYF. CDR3 nucleotide sequence: TGCGCCAGCAGTAGACTGGAGCAGTACTTC.

J is TRBJ1-6 and V is TRBV7-9; 9 positions agree with TRBD1. The CDR3 extends over 16 amino acids. With V trimmed by 9 bases and J by 11 bases, 17 bases remained unmatched. Germline V gene lookup returns CDR1 SEHNR and CDR2 FQNEAQ (reference sequence). CDR3 coding DNA: TGTGCCAGTACGGATACATGGGGGACAGGGCAGCCACCCCTCCACTTT. Its translation: CASTDTWGTGQPPLHF.

J is TRBJ2-3 and V is TRBV7-2; D perhaps matches TRBD1 (5 bases). Per the germline V gene, CDR1 is SGHTA and CDR2 is FQGNSA. The CDR3 sequence is 15 residues long. V gave up 5 bases and J gave up 2 bases, with 14 bases separating them. CDR3 coding DNA: TGTGCCAGCAGCCGGAACCAGGGTCTCACAGATACGCAGTATTTT. Residues: CASSRNQGLTDTQYF.

A word on this clone: Other DNA sequences in the sample encode the same CDR3. This chain links TRBV6-1 with TRBJ1-1, with D hard to call. The CDR3 is 13 residues long. V lost 9 bases and J 4 bases, leaving 15 bases between the germline ends. The germline CDR1 and CDR2 sequences are MNHNS and SASEGT. The CDR3 region is CASTYVGGTEAFF. As DNA, the CDR3 is TGTGCCAGTACGTACGTGGGAGGCACTGAAGCTTTCTTT.

The gene calls are TRBV28 and TRBJ1-2, with TRBD1 matching 8 bases. This CDR3 is 15 amino acids long. J was trimmed by 5 bases and V by 4 bases; bases with no gene match: 9. CDR1 and CDR2 (germline): MDHEN, SYDVKM. CDR3 sequence reads: CASSSPGQGGYGYTF. CDR3 DNA sequence: TGTGCCAGCAGTTCCCCCGGACAGGGAGGATATGGCTACACCTTC.

This chain links TRBV15 with TRBJ2-1, with D unresolved. Trimming removed 0 bases from V and 7 bases from J, with 16 bases in between. This CDR3 has 16 amino acids. Germline lookup yields CDR1 LNHNV and CDR2 YYDKDF (reference sequence). CDR3: CATSRERINVLNEQFF. For the CDR3, the DNA is TGTGCCACCAGCAGAGAGAGAATAAATGTTTTGAATGAGCAGTTCTTC.

The chain couples TRBV7-9 to TRBJ2-2, with TRBD2 as a possible D gene (5 bases). The ends were cut back, 0 bases at V and 4 bases at J, with 15 bases in the middle. The CDR3 is 17 residues long. The germline V gene has CDR1 SEHNR and CDR2 FQNEAQ (reference sequence). As DNA, the CDR3 is TGTGCCAGCAGCTTAGCGTATGGTAGCGATGGCACCGGGGAGCTGTTTTTT. This gives the protein CASSLAYGSDGTGELFF. Filled out from reference TRBV7-9 and TRBJ2-2, the complete variable domain reads DTGVSQNPRHKITKRGQNVTFRCDPISEHNRLYWYRQTLGQGPEFLTYFQNEAQLEKSRLLSDRFSAERPKGSFSTLEIQRTEQGDSAMYLCASSLAYGSDGTGELFFGEGSRLTVL.

The chain links TRBV19 to TRBJ1-4, with D possibly being TRBD1 (5 bases). The CDR3 sequence is 17 residues long. V gave up 2 bases and J gave up 3 bases, with 16 bases separating them. The germline V gene has CDR1 LNHDA and CDR2 SQIVND (reference sequence). The CDR3 reads CASSISRQDTPNEKLFF. CDR3 in DNA: TGTGCCAGTAGTATAAGTCGGCAGGACACTCCTAATGAAAAACTGTTTTTT.

The CDR3, as DNA: TGTGCCAGCAGCCGAACAGTGAACACTGAAGCTTTCTTT. It yields the protein CASSRTVNTEAFF. This sequence joins TRBV6-5 and TRBJ1-1; D is unresolved. Trimming took off 6 bases at V and 0 bases at J, with 8 bases between the two ends. The length of the CDR3 is 13 residues. The germline gives CDR1 MNHEY, CDR2 SVGAGI.

The CDR3 loop reads CASSLGVQGSNQPQHF. The CDR3 DNA reads TGTGCCAGCAGCTTAGGGGTGCAGGGGAGCAATCAGCCCCAGCATTTT. The rearrangement uses TRBV13 and TRBJ1-5, with a tentative D call TRBD1 (6 bases). This CDR3 has 16 amino acids. Germline CDR1 and CDR2: PRHDT and FYEKMQ (reference sequence). With 0 bases removed from V and 1 base from J, the gap between germline ends came to 10 bases.

The chain combines TRBV19 with TRBJ2-2, with 8 bases that match TRBD1. CDR3 size: 15 residues. CDR1 and CDR2 (germline): LNHDA, SQIVND (reference sequence). V was pared by 6 bases and J by 5 bases, with 8 bases of the junction left unmatched. CDR3 DNA: TGTGCCAGTAGAACTTGGACAGGGCAAACCGGGGAGCTGTTTTTT. It translates to CASRTWTGQTGELFF.

V gene TRBV10-1 combines with J gene TRBJ2-3, with 10 positions matching TRBD2. The CDR3 runs to 17 residues. Germline loops: CDR1 WNHNN, CDR2 SYGVQD (reference sequence). After removal of 0 bases from V and 2 bases from J, the junction contained 5 bases not matched to a gene. For the CDR3, the DNA is TGCGCCAGCAGTGAGTCGCATCTAGCGGGGGCCACAGATACGCAGTATTTT. This codes for CASSESHLAGATDTQYF.

A note on this clone: The same CDR3 can be traced to other DNA sequences in this sample. The chain employs TRBV28 and TRBJ1-5, with D possibly TRBD1 on 5 matching bases. CDR3 length equals 15 residues. CDR1 is MDHEN, CDR2 SYDVKM, per germline. V was trimmed by 2 bases and J by 4 bases, leaving 12 bases between them. The CDR3 spells CASSLPQGGNQPQHF. The CDR3 DNA sequence: TGTGCCAGCAGTTTACCCCAGGGTGGGAATCAGCCCCAGCATTTT.

CDR3 DNA sequence: TGTGCCATCAGTGAGTCGGCTGGAGTAGCGGAGGGGGGGCTCGAGCAGTACTTC. Translation gives CAISESAGVAEGGLEQYF. This chain connects TRBV10-3 to TRBJ2-7; perhaps TRBD2 as D (7 bases). Per the germline V gene, CDR1 is ENHRY and CDR2 is SYGVKD. V lost 0 bases, J lost 6 bases, and 24 bases lay in between. The CDR3 is made up of 18 amino acids.

The rearrangement links TRBV7-2 to TRBJ1-5; D perhaps matches TRBD1 (6 bases). Trimming removed 5 bases at V and 1 base at J, with 12 bases between. Germline V gene lookup returns CDR1 SGHTA and CDR2 FQGNSA. There are 15 residues in the CDR3. The DNA for the CDR3 is TGTGCCAGCAGCCTACAGGGTACCAGCAATCAGCCCCAGCATTTT. It specifies CASSLQGTSNQPQHF. The full variable domain, with the rest looked up from reference TRBV7-2 and TRBJ1-5, is GAGVSQSPSNKVTEKGKDVELRCDPISGHTALYWYRQSLGQGLEFLIYFQGNSAPDKSGLPSDRFSAERTGGSVSTLTIQRTQQEDSAVYLCASSLQGTSNQPQHFGDGTRLSIL.

The V and J genes are TRBV19 and TRBJ1-1; no definite D call. The CDR3 spans 14 residues. Germline V lookup: CDR1 LNHDA, CDR2 SQIVND (reference sequence). V was shortened by 4 bases and J by 3 bases, with 12 bases between the two germline ends. In DNA, the CDR3 is TGTGCCAGTAGTAGGGGAGGCGTGGACACTGAAGCTTTCTTT. Amino acid sequence: CASSRGGVDTEAFF. Full variable domain (outside the CDR3, taken from reference TRBV19 and TRBJ1-1): DGGITQSPKYLFRKEGQNVTLSCEQNLNHDAMYWYRQDPGQGLRLIYYSQIVNDFQKGDIAEGYSVSREKKESFPLTVTSAQKNPTAFYLCASSRGGVDTEAFFGQGTRLTVV.

The chain employs TRBV7-9 and TRBJ2-7, with 9 positions matching TRBD1. The length of the CDR3 is 14 residues. Germline V gene sequence: CDR1 SEHNR, CDR2 FQNEAQ (reference sequence). J was trimmed by 2 bases and V by 3 bases; bases with no gene match: 2. Written as DNA, the CDR3 is TGTGCCAGCAGCTTCGGGACAGGGACCTACGAGCAGTACTTC. Translating it yields CASSFGTGTYEQYF. Full variable domain (outside the CDR3, taken from reference TRBV7-9 and TRBJ2-7): DTGVSQNPRHKITKRGQNVTFRCDPISEHNRLYWYRQTLGQGPEFLTYFQNEAQLEKSRLLSDRFSAERPKGSFSTLEIQRTEQGDSAMYLCASSFGTGTYEQYFGPGTRLTVT.

The chain links TRBV11-3 to TRBJ2-3; 7 positions match TRBD1. Per germline, CDR1 SGHNT and CDR2 YENEEA. The CDR3 sequence is 17 residues long. Trimming took 4 bases from V and 1 from J; bases not matched to a gene: 11. Here the CDR3 reads CASSSSGPGQGTDTQYF. As DNA, the CDR3 is TGTGCCAGCAGCTCCTCAGGCCCCGGACAGGGCACAGATACGCAGTATTTT.